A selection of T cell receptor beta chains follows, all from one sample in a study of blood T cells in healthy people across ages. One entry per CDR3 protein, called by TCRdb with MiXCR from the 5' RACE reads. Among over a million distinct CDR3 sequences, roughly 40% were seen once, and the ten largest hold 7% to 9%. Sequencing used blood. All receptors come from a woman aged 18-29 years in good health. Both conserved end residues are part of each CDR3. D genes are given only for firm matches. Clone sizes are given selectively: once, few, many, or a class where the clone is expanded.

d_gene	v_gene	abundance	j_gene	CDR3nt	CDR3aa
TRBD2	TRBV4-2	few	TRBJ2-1	TGTGCCAGCAGCCAAGATTGGAGCGGGAGTGTTTATGAGCAGTTCTTC	CASSQDWSGSVYEQFF
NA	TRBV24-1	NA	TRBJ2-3	TGTGCCACCAGTGATTTGCGGGCGACTAATACGCAGTATTTT	CATSDLRATNTQYF
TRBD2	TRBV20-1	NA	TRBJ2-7	TGCAGTGCCCCTAGATTTGGACTAGCGGCCGAGCAGTACTTC	CSAPRFGLAAEQYF
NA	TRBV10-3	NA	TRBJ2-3	TGTGCCATCAGTGGTGGACGCGGAGGTACAGATACGCAGTATTTT	CAISGGRGGTDTQYF
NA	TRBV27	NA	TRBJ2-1	TGTGCCAGCAGGTCATACTGGGGTGAGCAGTTCTTC	CASRSYWGEQFF
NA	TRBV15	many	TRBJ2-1	TGTGCCACCAGCAGAGACGGCCAGACGATGTACAATGAGCAGTTCTTC	CATSRDGQTMYNEQFF
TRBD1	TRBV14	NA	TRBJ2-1	TGTGCCAGCAGCCAGGACAGGGGGTATGTTGGATCCTACAATGAGCAGTTCTTC	CASSQDRGYVGSYNEQFF
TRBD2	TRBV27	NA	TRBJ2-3	TGTGCCAGCAGACTTAGCGGGGGGGCAGTGGATACGCAGTATTTT	CASRLSGGAVDTQYF
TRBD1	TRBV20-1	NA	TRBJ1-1	TGCAGTGCTAGAGATGCAGGGGGCATTGAAGCTTTCTTT	CSARDAGGIEAFF
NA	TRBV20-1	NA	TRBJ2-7	TGCAGTGCTCCGATCGTAACGCGCAAGGCTTACGAGCAGTACTTC	CSAPIVTRKAYEQYF
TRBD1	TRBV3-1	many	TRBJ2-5	TGTGCCAGCAGCCAGGGGACAGAAGAGACCCAGTACTTC	CASSQGTEETQYF
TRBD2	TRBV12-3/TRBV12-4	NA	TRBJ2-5	TGTGCCAGCACCGATAGACTAGCGGAACGGAGCTCGGTCGGAACATTTTTGGAGACCCAGTACTTC	CASTDRLAERSSVGTFLETQYF
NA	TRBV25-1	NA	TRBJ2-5	TGTGCCAGCAGTGACCCCGGGACCCCGGGGACCCAGTACTTC	CASSDPGTPGTQYF
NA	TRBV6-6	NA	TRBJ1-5	TGTGCCAGCAGAGATCAGGGTTATAGCAATCAGCCCCAGCATTTT	CASRDQGYSNQPQHF
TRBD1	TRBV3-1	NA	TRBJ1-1	TGTGCCAGCAGCCCCAGGGACAGGGGGCTGGCGACTGAAGCTTTCTTT	CASSPRDRGLATEAFF
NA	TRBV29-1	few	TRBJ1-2	TGCAGCGTTGAAGATCTAGGGCCAGGCTATGGCTACACCTTC	CSVEDLGPGYGYTF
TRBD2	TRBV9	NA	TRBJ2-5	TGTGCCAGCAGCGTAGTTGGGACTAGCGGAGGGGAGCAGTACTTC	CASSVVGTSGGEQYF
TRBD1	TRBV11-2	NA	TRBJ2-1	TGTGCCAGCAGCCCCCACCAGGACAGGGGAGTCGTCGATGAGCAGTTCTTC	CASSPHQDRGVVDEQFF
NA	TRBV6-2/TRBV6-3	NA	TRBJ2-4	TGTGCCAGCACCGATCTCCGAGGGGAGCAGTACTTC	CASTDLRGEQYF
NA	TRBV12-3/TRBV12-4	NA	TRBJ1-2	TGTGCCAGCAGTTTACTCGGGACGGGGTATGGCTACACCTTC	CASSLLGTGYGYTF
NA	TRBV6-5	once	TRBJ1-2	TGTGCCAGCAGCCTGGGACATTCTAACTATGGCTACACCTTC	CASSLGHSNYGYTF
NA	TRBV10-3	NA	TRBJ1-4	TGTGCCATCAGTGGTGATAGGGAAAAACTGTTTTTT	CAISGDREKLFF
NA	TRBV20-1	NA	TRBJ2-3	TGCAGTGCTAGAGATTGGGGCGGGAAAGGGGGAGATACGCAGTATTTT	CSARDWGGKGGDTQYF
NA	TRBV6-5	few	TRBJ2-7	TGTGCCACCTTGGACAGTTCCTACGAGCAGTACTTC	CATLDSSYEQYF
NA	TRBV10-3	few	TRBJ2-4	TGTGCCATCAGTGAAAGCTCAGGGGAATATCAGTACTTC	CAISESSGEYQYF
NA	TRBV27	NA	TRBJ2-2	TGTGCCAGCAGTTTTAAACAGAACACCGGGGAGCTGTTTTTT	CASSFKQNTGELFF
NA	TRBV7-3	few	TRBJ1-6	TGTGCCAGCAGGGATCAGGGGAGCACTTCACCCCTCCACTTT	CASRDQGSTSPLHF
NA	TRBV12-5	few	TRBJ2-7	TGTGCTAGTGGTTTAGGGCACTCCTACGAGCAGTACTTC	CASGLGHSYEQYF
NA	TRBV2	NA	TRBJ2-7	TGTGCCAGCAGTGAGGTCGGCGAGCAGTACTTC	CASSEVGEQYF
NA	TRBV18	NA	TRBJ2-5	TGTGTCAGCTCACCTGCAGGGAAGGATCAAGAGACCCAGTACTTC	CVSSPAGKDQETQYF
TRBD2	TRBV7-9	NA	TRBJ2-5	TGTGCCAGCAGCCTCAACCCTAGCGGGGTTGAGACCCAGTACTTC	CASSLNPSGVETQYF
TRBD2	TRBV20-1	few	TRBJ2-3	TGCAGTGCCCCGCCTAGCGGGGGGACAGATACGCAGTATTTT	CSAPPSGGTDTQYF
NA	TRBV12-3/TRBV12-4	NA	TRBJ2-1	TGTGCCAGCAGCGGACAGCCAGACTACAATGAGCAGTTCTTC	CASSGQPDYNEQFF
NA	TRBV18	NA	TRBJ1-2	TGTGCCAGCTCACCAAACCCCAGGGAGGAATTAGTAGGCTACACCTTC	CASSPNPREELVGYTF